This TCR beta chain stems from a study of cytomegalovirus exposure and HLA in healthy donors. Study results and limitations: Because they were indistinguishable, some V segments, including TRBV6-2 and TRBV6-3, were excluded. A later analysis reportedly found that, within productive TCRs, an Asian-associated ancestry cluster had fewer N-insertions than the mean observed across the roughly 700 donors.

This CDR3 contains 16 residues. The germline CDR1 and CDR2 sequences are PRHDT and FYEKMQ (reference sequence). Between the trimmed V and J ends, which lost 0 bases and 4 bases, there was a span of 15 bases. Of note for this clone: Antigen unknown.

The study ran its PCR with 60 Vbeta and 13 Jbeta primers. Profiling relied on immunoSEQ multiplex PCR, and the TCRdb table lists in-frame clones only, not all of them. Of more than 150,000 clones listed, more than 70% were seen once; the top ten hold roughly 7.8%. Sequencing was carried out using PBMCs. The chain combines TRBV13 with TRBJ2-5, with D perhaps TRBD1 (5 bases). This clonotype originated in a middle-aged woman in good health and CMV-seropositive. The CDR3 is CASSLGLAGIRETQYF. The CDR3 DNA reads TGTGCCAGCAGCTTAGGTTTGGCAGGGATAAGAGAGACCCAGTACTTC.